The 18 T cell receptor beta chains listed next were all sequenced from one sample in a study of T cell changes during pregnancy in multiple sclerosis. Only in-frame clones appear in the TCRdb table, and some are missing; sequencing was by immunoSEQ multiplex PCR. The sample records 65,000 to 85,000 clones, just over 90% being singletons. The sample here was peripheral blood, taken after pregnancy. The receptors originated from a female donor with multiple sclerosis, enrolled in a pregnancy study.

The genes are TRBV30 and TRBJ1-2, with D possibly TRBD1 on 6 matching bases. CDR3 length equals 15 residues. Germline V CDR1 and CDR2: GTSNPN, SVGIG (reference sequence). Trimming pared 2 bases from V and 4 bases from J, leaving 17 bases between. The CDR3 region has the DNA TGTGCCTGGAGTCGGCCCACGGACAGCCCCTATGGCTACACCTTC. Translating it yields CAWSRPTDSPYGYTF.

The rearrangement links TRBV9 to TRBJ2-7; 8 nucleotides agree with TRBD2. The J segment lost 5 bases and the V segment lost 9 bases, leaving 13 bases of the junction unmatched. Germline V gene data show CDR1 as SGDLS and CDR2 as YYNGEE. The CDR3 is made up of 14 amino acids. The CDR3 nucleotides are TGTGCCACCAAGCCAGCGGGAGTATTCGACGAGCAGTACTTC. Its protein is CATKPAGVFDEQYF.

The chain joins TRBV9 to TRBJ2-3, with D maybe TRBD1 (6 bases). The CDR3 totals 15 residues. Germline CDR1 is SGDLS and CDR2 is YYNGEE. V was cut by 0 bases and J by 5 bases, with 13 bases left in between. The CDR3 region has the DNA TGTGCCAGCAGCGTAGCTGGGGACAATATAGATACGCAGTATTTT. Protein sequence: CASSVAGDNIDTQYF.

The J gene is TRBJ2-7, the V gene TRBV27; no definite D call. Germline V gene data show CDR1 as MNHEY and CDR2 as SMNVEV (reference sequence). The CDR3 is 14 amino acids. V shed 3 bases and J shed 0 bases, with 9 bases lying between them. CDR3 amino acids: CASSFGRSSYEQYF. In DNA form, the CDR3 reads TGTGCCAGCAGTTTTGGGCGATCCTCCTACGAGCAGTACTTC.

The CDR3 nucleotides are TGTGCCATCAGTGAAGGGGGGAGGGCTGAAGCTTTCTTT. It is translated as CAISEGGRAEAFF. The chain is built from TRBV10-3 and TRBJ1-1, with D perhaps matching TRBD1 (6 bases). The V end was cut by 3 bases, the J end by 6 bases, with 11 bases between. The CDR3 covers 13 residues. CDR1 is ENHRY, CDR2 SYGVKD, per germline.

As DNA, the CDR3 is TGTGCTAGTGGTTTGGTACTTACCAATGAGCAGTTCTTC. Translating gives CASGLVLTNEQFF. V gene TRBV12-5 combines with J gene TRBJ2-1, with D unresolved. There are 13 residues in the CDR3. V was pared by 0 bases and J by 6 bases, with 6 bases between. CDR1 is LGHNT and CDR2 is FRNRAP in the germline V gene.

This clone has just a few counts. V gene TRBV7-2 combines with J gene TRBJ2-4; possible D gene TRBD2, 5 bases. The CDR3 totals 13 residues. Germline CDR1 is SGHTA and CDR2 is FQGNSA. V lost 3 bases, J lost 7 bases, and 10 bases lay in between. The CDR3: CASSLREPNIQYF. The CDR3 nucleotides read TGTGCCAGCAGCTTGAGGGAGCCGAACATTCAGTACTTC.

CDR3: CASGLDAWREGNSGELFF. CDR3 coding DNA: TGTGCTAGTGGTTTAGACGCTTGGCGGGAGGGTAATTCCGGGGAGCTGTTTTTT. The genes are TRBV12-5 and TRBJ2-2; TRBD2 matches at 9 bases. The length of the CDR3 is 18 residues. Germline V gene data show CDR1 as LGHNT and CDR2 as FRNRAP. Trimming at V came to 3 bases and at J to 6 bases, leaving 14 bases not matched to a gene.

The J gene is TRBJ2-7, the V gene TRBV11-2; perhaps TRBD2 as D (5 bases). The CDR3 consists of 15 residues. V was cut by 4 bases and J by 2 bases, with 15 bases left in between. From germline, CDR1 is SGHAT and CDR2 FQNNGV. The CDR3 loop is CASSSLKGGTYEQYF. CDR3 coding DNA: TGTGCCAGCAGCTCACTTAAAGGAGGAACCTACGAGCAGTACTTC.

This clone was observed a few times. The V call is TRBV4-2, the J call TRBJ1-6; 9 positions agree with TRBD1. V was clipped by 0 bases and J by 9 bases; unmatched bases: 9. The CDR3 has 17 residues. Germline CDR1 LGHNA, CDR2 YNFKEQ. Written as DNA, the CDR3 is TGTGCCAGCAGCCAAGACCCCGGGACAGGGCTAAGTTCACCCCTCCACTTT. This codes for CASSQDPGTGLSSPLHF.

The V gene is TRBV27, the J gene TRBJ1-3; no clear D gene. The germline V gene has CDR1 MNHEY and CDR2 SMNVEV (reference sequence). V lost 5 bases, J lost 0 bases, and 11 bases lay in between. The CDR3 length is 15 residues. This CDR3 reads CASSPIPVSGNTIYF. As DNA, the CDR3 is TGTGCCAGCAGTCCCATCCCGGTCTCTGGAAACACCATATATTTT.

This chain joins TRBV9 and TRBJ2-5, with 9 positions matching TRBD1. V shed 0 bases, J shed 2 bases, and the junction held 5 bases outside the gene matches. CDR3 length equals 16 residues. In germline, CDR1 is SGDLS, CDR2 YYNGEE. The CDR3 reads CASSVAPDRGQETQYF. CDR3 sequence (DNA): TGTGCCAGCAGCGTAGCACCCGACAGGGGGCAAGAGACCCAGTACTTC. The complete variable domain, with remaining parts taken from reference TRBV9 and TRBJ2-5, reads DSGVTQTPKHLITATGQRVTLRCSPRSGDLSVYWYQQSLDQGLQFLIQYYNGEERAKGNILERFSAQQFPDLHSELNLSSLELGDSALYFCASSVAPDRGQETQYFGPGTRLLVL.

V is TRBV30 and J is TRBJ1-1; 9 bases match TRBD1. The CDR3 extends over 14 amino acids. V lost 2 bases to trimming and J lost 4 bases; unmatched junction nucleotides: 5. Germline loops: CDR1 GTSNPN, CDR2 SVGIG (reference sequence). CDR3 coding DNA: TGTGCCTGGAGTATCGGACAGGGGTTCACTGAAGCTTTCTTT. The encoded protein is CAWSIGQGFTEAFF.

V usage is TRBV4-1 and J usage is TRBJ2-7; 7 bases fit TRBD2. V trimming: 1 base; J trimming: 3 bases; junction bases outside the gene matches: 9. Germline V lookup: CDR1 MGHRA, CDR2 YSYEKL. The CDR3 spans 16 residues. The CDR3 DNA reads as TGCGCCAGCAGCCAAGCACCTGGGACTAACTTCTACGAGCAGTACTTC. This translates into CASSQAPGTNFYEQYF.

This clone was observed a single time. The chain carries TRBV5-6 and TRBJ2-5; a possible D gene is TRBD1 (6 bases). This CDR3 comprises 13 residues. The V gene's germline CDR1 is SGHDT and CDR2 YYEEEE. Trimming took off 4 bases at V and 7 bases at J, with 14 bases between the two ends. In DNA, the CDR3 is TGTGCCAGCAGCCCGCGGGTAGGGGGGACCCAGTACTTC. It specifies CASSPRVGGTQYF.

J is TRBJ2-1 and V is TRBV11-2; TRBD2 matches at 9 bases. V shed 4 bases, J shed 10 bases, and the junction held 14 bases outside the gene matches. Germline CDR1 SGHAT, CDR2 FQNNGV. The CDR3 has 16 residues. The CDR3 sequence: CASSSQGGLAGREQFF. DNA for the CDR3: TGTGCCAGCAGCTCGCAGGGGGGGCTAGCGGGAAGGGAGCAGTTCTTC. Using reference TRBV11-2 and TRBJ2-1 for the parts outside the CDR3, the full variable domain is EAGVAQSPRYKIIEKRQSVAFWCNPISGHATLYWYQQILGQGPKLLIQFQNNGVVDDSQLPKDRFSAERLKGVDSTLKIQPAKLEDSAVYLCASSSQGGLAGREQFFGPGTRLTVL.

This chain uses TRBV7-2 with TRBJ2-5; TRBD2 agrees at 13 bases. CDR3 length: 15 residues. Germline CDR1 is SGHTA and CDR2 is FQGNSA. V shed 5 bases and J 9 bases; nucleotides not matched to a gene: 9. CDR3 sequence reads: CASSAGLAGQGPQYF. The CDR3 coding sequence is TGTGCCAGCAGCGCGGGACTAGCGGGGCAGGGGCCCCAGTACTTC.

The CDR3 DNA reads TGTGCCAGCAGCGTATTCCAGGGGGCTGAATCCTACGAGCAGTACTTC. It encodes CASSVFQGAESYEQYF. The chain joins TRBV9 to TRBJ2-7, with 8 bases aligning to TRBD1. The V and J ends lost 1 base and 1 base, in that order; junction bases with no gene match: 7. CDR3 size: 16 residues. Germline V gene lookup returns CDR1 SGDLS and CDR2 YYNGEE.